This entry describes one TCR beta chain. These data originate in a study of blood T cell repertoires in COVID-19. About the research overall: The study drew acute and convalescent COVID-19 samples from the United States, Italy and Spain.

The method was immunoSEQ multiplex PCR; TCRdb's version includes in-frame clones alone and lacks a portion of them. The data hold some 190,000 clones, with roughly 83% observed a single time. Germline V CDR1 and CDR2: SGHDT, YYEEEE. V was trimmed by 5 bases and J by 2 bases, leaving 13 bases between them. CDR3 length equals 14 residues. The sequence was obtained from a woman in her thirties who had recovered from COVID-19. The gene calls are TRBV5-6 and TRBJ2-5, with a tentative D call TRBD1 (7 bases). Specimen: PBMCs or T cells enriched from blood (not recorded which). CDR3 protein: CASSLQGRQETQYF. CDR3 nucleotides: TGTGCCAGCAGTTTACAGGGGAGGCAAGAGACCCAGTACTTC.